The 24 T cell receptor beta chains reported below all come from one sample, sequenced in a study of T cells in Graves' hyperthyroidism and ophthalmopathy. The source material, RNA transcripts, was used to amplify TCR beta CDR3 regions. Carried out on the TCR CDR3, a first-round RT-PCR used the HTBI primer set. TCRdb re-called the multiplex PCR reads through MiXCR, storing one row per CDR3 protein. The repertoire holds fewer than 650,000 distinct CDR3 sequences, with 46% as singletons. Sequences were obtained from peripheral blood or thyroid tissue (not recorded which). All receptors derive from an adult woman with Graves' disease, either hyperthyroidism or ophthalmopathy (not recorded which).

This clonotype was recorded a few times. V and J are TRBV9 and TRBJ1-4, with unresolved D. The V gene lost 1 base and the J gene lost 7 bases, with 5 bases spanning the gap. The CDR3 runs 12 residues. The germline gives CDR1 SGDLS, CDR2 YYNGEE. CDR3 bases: TGTGCCAGCAGCGTAAGTGGTGAAAAACTGTTTTTT. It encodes CASSVSGEKLFF.

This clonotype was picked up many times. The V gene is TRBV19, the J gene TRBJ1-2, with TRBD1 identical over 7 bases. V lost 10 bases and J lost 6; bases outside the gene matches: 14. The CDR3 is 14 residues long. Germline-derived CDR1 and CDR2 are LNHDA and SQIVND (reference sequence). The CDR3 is CATSPQGENNGYTF. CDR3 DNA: TGTGCCACCTCACCCCAGGGGGAAAACAATGGCTACACCTTC. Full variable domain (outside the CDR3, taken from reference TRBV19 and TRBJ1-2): DGGITQSPKYLFRKEGQNVTLSCEQNLNHDAMYWYRQDPGQGLRLIYYSQIVNDFQKGDIAEGYSVSREKKESFPLTVTSAQKNPTAFYLCATSPQGENNGYTFGSGTRLTVV.

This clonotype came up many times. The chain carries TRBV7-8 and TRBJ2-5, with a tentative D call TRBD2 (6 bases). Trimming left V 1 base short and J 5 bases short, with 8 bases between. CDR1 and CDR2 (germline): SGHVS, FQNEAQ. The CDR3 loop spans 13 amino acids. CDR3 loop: CASSLGLAETQYF. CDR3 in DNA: TGTGCCAGCAGCTTAGGGCTAGCGGAGACCCAGTACTTC.

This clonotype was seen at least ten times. Written as DNA, the CDR3 is TGTGCCAGCAGCTTACCGACTAGCGGGAGGGCCGGGACCCAGTACTTC. It specifies CASSLPTSGRAGTQYF. The rearrangement joins TRBV7-2 to TRBJ2-5, with TRBD2 identical over 14 bases. The V segment lost 2 bases and the J segment 7 bases; nucleotides outside the gene matches: 6. The V gene's germline CDR1 is SGHTA and CDR2 FQGNSA. The CDR3 loop spans 16 amino acids.

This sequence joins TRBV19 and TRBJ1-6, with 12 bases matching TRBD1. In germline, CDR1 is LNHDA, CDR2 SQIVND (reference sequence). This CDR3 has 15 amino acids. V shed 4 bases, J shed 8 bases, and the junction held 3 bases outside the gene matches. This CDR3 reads CASSTGTGGYSPLHF. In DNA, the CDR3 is TGTGCCAGTAGTACCGGGACAGGGGGCTATTCACCCCTCCACTTT.

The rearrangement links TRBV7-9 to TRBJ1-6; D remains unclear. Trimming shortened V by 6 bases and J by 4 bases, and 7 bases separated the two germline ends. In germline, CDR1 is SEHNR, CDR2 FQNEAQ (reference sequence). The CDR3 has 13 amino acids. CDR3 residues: CASRKDYNSPLHF. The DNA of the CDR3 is TGTGCCAGCAGGAAGGATTATAATTCACCCCTCCACTTT.

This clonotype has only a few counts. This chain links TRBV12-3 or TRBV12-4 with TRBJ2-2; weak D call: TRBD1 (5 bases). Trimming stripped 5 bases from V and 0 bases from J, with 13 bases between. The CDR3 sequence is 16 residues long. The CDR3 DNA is TGTGCCAGCAGTCGTGACAGACTGGCGAACACCGGGGAGCTGTTTTTT. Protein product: CASSRDRLANTGELFF.

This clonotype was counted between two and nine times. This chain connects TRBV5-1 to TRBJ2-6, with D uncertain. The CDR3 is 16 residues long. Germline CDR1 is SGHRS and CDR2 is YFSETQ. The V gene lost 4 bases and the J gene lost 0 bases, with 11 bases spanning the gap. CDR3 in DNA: TGCGCCAGCAGCCCGAACCCGTACTCTGGGGCCAACGTCCTGACTTTC. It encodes CASSPNPYSGANVLTF.

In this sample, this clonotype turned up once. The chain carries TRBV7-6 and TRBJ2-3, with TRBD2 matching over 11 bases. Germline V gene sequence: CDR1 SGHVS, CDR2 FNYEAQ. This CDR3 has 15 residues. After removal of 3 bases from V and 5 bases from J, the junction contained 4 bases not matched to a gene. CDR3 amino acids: CASSLGTSGLDTQYF. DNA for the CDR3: TGTGCCAGCAGCTTGGGGACTAGCGGTTTAGATACGCAGTATTTT.

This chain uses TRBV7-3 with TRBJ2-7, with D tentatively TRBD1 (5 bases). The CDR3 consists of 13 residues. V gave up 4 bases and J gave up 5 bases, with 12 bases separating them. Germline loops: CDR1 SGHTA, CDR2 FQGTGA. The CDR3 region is CASSSPPGNEQYF. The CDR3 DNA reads TGTGCCAGCAGCTCGCCACCAGGGAACGAGCAGTACTTC.

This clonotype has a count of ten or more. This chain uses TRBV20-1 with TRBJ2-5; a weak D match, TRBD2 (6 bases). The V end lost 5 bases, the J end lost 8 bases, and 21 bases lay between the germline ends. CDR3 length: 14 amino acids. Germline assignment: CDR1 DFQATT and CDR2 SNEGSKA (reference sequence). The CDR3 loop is CSAVAGPHIPTQYF. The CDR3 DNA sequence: TGCAGTGCTGTGGCGGGACCCCATATTCCTACCCAGTACTTC.

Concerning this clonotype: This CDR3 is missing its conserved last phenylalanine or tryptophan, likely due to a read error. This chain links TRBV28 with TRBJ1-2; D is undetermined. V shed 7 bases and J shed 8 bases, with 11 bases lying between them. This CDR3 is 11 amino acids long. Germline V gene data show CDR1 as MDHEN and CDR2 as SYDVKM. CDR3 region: CASTSGGGYTL. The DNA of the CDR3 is TGTGCCAGCACATCGGGTGGGGGCTACACCCTC.

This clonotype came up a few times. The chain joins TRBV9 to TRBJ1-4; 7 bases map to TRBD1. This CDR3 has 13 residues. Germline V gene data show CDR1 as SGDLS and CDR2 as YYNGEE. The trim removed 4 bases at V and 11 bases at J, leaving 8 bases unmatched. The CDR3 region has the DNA TGTGCCAGCAGCCCAGGGGGGGATTGGAAACTGTTTTTT. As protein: CASSPGGDWKLFF.

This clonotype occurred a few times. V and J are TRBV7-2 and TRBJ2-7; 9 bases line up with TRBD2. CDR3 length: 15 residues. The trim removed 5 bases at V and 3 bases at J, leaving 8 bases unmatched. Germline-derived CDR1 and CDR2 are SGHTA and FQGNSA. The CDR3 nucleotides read TGTGCCAGCAGCCCTATGGCGGGAGGGTACTACGAGCAGTACTTC. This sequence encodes CASSPMAGGYYEQYF.

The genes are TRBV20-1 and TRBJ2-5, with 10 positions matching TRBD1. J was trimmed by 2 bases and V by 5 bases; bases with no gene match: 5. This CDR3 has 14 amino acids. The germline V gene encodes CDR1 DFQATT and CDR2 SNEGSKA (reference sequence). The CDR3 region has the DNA TGCAGTGCTCCCGGGGGACAGGGGCAAGAGACCCAGTACTTC. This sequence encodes CSAPGGQGQETQYF.

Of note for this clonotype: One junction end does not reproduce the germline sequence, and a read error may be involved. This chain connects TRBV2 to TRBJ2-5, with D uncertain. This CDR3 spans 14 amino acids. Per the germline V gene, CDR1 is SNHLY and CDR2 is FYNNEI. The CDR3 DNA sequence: TGTGCCAGCAGTGACTACTCTTTTAGAGAGACCCAGAACTTC. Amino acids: CASSDYSFRETQNF.

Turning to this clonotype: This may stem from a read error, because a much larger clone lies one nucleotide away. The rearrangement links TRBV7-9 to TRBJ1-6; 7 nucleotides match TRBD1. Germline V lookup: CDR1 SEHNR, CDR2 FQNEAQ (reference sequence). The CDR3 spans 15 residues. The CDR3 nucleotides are TGTGCCAGCAGCTTTATAACAGGGGCTAATTCACCCCCCCACTTT. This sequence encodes CASSFITGANSPPHF.

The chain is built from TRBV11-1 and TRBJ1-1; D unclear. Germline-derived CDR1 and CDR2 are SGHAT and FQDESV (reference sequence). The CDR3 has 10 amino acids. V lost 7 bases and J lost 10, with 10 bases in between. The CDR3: CASTPAGAFF. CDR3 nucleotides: TGTGCCAGCACCCCAGCCGGAGCTTTCTTT.

The CDR3 bases are TGTGCCAGCAGCTTTGCCGGGGGACAGGTTAACACCGGGGAGCTGTTTTTT. Protein: CASSFAGGQVNTGELFF. This chain uses TRBV5-4 with TRBJ2-2, with 8 nucleotides matching TRBD1. The germline V gene has CDR1 SGHNT and CDR2 YYREEE (reference sequence). The CDR3 length is 17 residues. With 2 bases clipped from V and 2 bases from J, the junction kept 8 bases outside the gene matches. Full variable domain (rest looked up from reference TRBV5-4 and TRBJ2-2): ETGVTQSPTHLIKTRGQQVTLRCSSQSGHNTVSWYQQALGQGPQFIFQYYREEENGRGNFPPRFSGLQFPNYSSELNVNALELDDSALYLCASSFAGGQVNTGELFFGEGSRLTVL.

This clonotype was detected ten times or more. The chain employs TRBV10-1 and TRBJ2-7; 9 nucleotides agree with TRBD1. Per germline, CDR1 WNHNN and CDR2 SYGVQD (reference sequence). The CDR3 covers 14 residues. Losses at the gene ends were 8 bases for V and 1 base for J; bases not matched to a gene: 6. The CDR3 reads CASQQGQGSYEQYF. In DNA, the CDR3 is TGCGCCAGCCAACAGGGACAGGGTTCCTACGAGCAGTACTTC.

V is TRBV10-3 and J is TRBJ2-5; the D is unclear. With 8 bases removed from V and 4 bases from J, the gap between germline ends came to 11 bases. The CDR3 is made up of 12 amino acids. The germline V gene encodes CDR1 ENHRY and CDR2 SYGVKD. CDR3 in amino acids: CAIGSAPETQYF. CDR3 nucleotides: TGTGCCATCGGATCCGCTCCAGAGACCCAGTACTTC.

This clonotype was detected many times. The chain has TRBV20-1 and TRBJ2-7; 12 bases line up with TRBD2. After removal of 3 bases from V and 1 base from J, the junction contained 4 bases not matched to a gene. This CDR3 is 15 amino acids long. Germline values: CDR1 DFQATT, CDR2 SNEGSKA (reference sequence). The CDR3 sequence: CSASHLAGGSYEQYF. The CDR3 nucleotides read TGCAGTGCTAGCCACCTAGCGGGAGGGTCCTACGAGCAGTACTTC.

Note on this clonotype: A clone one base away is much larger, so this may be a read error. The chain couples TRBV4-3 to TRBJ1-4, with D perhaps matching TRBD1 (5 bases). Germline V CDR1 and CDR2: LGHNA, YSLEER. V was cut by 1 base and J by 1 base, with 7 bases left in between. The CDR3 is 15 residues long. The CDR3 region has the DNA TGCGCCAGCAGCCAAGGGGGGGGAACTAATGAAAAACTGTTTTTT. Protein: CASSQGGGTNEKLFF.

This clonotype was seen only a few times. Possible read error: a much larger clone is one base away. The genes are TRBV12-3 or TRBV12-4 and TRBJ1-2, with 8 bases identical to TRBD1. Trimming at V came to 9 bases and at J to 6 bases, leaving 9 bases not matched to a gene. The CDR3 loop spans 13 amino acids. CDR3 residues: CASSRQGNDGYTF. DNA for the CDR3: TGTGCCAGTAGTAGACAGGGGAACGATGGCTACACCTTC.